The source of this T cell receptor (beta chain) is a study of cytomegalovirus exposure and HLA in healthy donors. Concerning this clone itself: What it binds is not known.

The donors were members of the validation cohort, which comprised 120 subjects and was separate from the first cohort of 666 subjects. TCRdb keeps only in-frame clones here, not all; method: immunoSEQ multiplex PCR. The sample has around 160,000 clones, 84% seen once; the top ten hold 10%. Study conclusions and caveats: Most TCR sequences were rare, but some public TCRs occurred in many donors.

The TCR was taken from a man under 40 in good health and CMV-seropositive. Sequenced input: PBMCs.

In DNA form, the CDR3 reads TGTGCCAGCAGCTTACAGAGCCGGGGGTTAGACGAGCAGTACTTC. It yields the protein CASSLQSRGLDEQYF. This chain links TRBV5-4 with TRBJ2-7; the D gene is possibly TRBD2 (6 bases). The CDR3 runs 15 residues. With 2 bases removed from V and 5 bases from J, the gap between germline ends came to 17 bases. In germline, CDR1 is SGHNT, CDR2 YYREEE (reference sequence).